The clone carrying this T cell receptor (beta chain) was seen repeatedly, ten times or more. The antigen is not known. Amplifying TCR beta CDR3 involved multiplex PCR carried out with 32 V and 13 J primers. TCRdb recomputed calls from the multiplex PCR reads with MiXCR, one row per CDR3 protein. Of tens of thousands of distinct CDR3 sequences detected, 28% appear once; the ten largest clones hold under 5%. The template for each sample was roughly 610 ng of genomic DNA, which had been extracted from bulk tumor tissue. During surgery, each primary tumor gave multiple biopsies spaced as far apart as possible. The study enrolled patients with untreated, newly diagnosed non-small cell lung cancer who underwent curative surgery. V was trimmed by 1 base and J by 8 bases, leaving 9 bases between them. Germline lookup yields CDR1 MGHRA and CDR2 YSYEKL. This CDR3 region has 14 residues. The record originates from a study of immune heterogeneity within non-small cell lung tumors.

General study points: The study found identical dominant CDR3 beta clonotypes recurring across tumor sites within a patient, alongside site-unique high-frequency clones.

The sample taken for sequencing was lung tumor tissue. The sequence came from a man between 40 and 49 years old with non-small cell lung cancer. The genes are TRBV4-1 and TRBJ1-6, with a possible D match to TRBD1 (5 bases). CDR3: CASSQVGGDSPLHF. The CDR3 coding sequence is TGCGCCAGCAGCCAAGTTGGGGGTGATTCACCCCTCCACTTT.